This entry features one TCR beta chain sequence. Its antigen is unidentified. No fewer than 6 million PBMCs went into each sample. This sample is drawn from a study of blood T cells in healthy people across ages. Together with a sample-barcoded 5' primer, a J-beta primer mix was included in a second PCR lasting about 6 to 11 cycles. Each cDNA molecule was tagged by a template-switch adaptor with 12 random nucleotides. TCRdb re-analysed the 5' RACE reads in MiXCR, keeping a single row per CDR3 protein. The sample yields about 1.8 million distinct CDR3 sequences, around 50% seen once. Notes on the study in general: Conclusively comparing naive with antigen-experienced cells was impossible with unsorted PBMCs.

The sequence was obtained from a woman aged 35 to 49 in good health. Sequencing was done on a sample of blood.

CDR3 protein: CASNQVGRGKETQYF. CDR3 nucleotides: TGTGCCAGCAACCAAGTAGGCCGGGGGAAAGAGACCCAGTACTTC. V gene TRBV12-3 or TRBV12-4 combines with J gene TRBJ2-5; D perhaps matches TRBD2 (6 bases). The CDR3 extends over 15 amino acids. Trimming cost V 7 bases and J 3 bases, with 18 bases left between them.